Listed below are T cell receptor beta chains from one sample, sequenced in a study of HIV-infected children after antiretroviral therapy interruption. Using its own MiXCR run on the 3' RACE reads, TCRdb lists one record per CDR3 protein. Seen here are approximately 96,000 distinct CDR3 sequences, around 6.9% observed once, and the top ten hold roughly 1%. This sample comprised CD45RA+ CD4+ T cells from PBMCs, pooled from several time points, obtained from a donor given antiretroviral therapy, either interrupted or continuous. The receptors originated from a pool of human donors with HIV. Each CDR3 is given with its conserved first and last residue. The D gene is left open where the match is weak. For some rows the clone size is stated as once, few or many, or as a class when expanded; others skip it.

CASSLGSGLLMNTEAFF	TGTGCCAGCAGCTTAGGGTCCGGTCTTCTCATGAACACTGAAGCTTTCTTT	many	TRBJ1-1	NA	TRBV7-2
CASTEVRASPEAFF	TGTGCCAGCACCGAAGTAAGGGCCTCCCCTGAAGCTTTCTTT	many	TRBJ1-1	NA	TRBV2
CASSWGQTSTGELFF	TGTGCCAGCAGTTGGGGACAGACGAGCACCGGGGAGCTGTTTTTT	many	TRBJ2-2	TRBD1	TRBV27
CASSFAQIYGYTF	TGTGCCAGCAGTTTCGCACAGATCTATGGCTACACCTTC	many	TRBJ1-2	NA	TRBV28
CSARERASGTPQYF	TGCAGTGCTAGAGAGAGAGCTAGCGGGACCCCCCAGTACTTC	many	TRBJ2-5	TRBD2	TRBV20-1
CASSQSIDRRSKAFF	TGTGCCAGCAGCCAATCAATTGACAGACGTAGTAAAGCTTTCTTT	many	TRBJ1-1	NA	TRBV7-9
CASSYRAGGETQYF	TGTGCCAGCAGTTATAGGGCGGGTGGAGAGACCCAGTACTTC	many	TRBJ2-5	NA	TRBV6-6
CASSFDPANSQYF	TGTGCCAGCAGCTTTGATCCAGCCAACTCGCAGTATTTT	many	TRBJ2-3	NA	TRBV7-8
CATGRQETQYF	TGTGCCACGGGCCGGCAAGAGACCCAGTACTTC	many	TRBJ2-5	NA	TRBV24-1
CASSGRGRETYEQYF	TGTGCCAGCTCCGGCAGGGGACGGGAAACCTACGAGCAGTACTTC	many	TRBJ2-7	NA	TRBV2
CASSDGWAYEQYF	TGTGCCAGCAGTGACGGCTGGGCCTACGAGCAGTACTTC	NA	TRBJ2-7	NA	TRBV2
CASSTHTGGHSGANVLTF	TGTGCCAGCAGTACCCACACAGGGGGTCACTCTGGGGCCAACGTCCTGACTTTC	NA	TRBJ2-6	TRBD1	TRBV6-5
CASRGYTEAFF	TGTGCCAGCAGGGGGTACACTGAAGCTTTCTTT	many	TRBJ1-1	TRBD1	TRBV19
CASSFRRSNEQFF	TGCGCCAGCAGCTTCCGTCGGTCTAATGAGCAGTTCTTC	NA	TRBJ2-1	NA	TRBV5-1
CASSSTGTGGFEQYF	TGTGCCAGCAGCAGTACCGGGACAGGGGGTTTCGAGCAGTACTTC	few	TRBJ2-7	TRBD1	TRBV7-9
CASSFSVANIQYF	TGTGCCAGCAGCTTTTCGGTGGCAAACATTCAGTACTTC	many	TRBJ2-4	NA	TRBV11-3
CASSFGLGPTEQFF	TGTGCCAGCAGTTTCGGACTCGGCCCTACTGAGCAGTTCTTC	NA	TRBJ2-1	NA	TRBV12-3/TRBV12-4
CASRPLGQGGDTQYF	TGCGCCAGCAGACCACTGGGACAGGGGGGCGATACGCAGTATTTT	many	TRBJ2-3	TRBD1	TRBV5-1
CASSLGRWGTEAFF	TGTGCCAGCAGCTTGGGGCGCTGGGGCACTGAAGCTTTCTTT	NA	TRBJ1-1	NA	TRBV5-4
CASSQEIGVGGDEQFF	TGTGCCAGCAGCCAAGAAATTGGTGTAGGAGGGGATGAGCAGTTCTTC	NA	TRBJ2-1	NA	TRBV14
CASSLIPRGQNTEAFF	TGTGCCAGCAGTTTAATCCCAAGGGGACAGAACACTGAAGCTTTCTTT	NA	TRBJ1-1	NA	TRBV27
CASSIGGGYGYTF	TGTGCCTCCTCCATCGGGGGAGGCTATGGCTACACCTTC	many	TRBJ1-2	NA	TRBV6-5
CASSPRVNYGYTF	TGTGCCAGCAGTCCCAGGGTTAACTATGGCTACACCTTC	many	TRBJ1-2	NA	TRBV6-2/TRBV6-3
CATPGAAYEQYF	TGTGCCACTCCGGGGGCGGCCTACGAGCAGTACTTC	many	TRBJ2-7	NA	TRBV6-2/TRBV6-3
CASSLVQGWDEQFF	TGCGCCAGCAGCTTGGTCCAGGGATGGGATGAGCAGTTCTTC	many	TRBJ2-1	NA	TRBV5-1
CASLVQGARTEAFF	TGTGCTAGTTTGGTACAGGGGGCGCGCACTGAAGCTTTCTTT	many	TRBJ1-1	TRBD1	TRBV12-5
CASRKRLETQYF	TGTGCCAGCAGGAAAAGGCTCGAGACCCAGTACTTC	few	TRBJ2-5	NA	TRBV28
CASSLSRGYEQYF	TGTGCCAGCAGTCTAAGTCGGGGCTACGAGCAGTACTTC	many	TRBJ2-7	NA	TRBV7-2
CSGSPGQGPDTQYF	TGCAGTGGTTCGCCGGGACAGGGCCCAGATACGCAGTATTTT	many	TRBJ2-3	TRBD1	TRBV20-1
CASSTPRLAGGSEQYF	TGTGCCAGTAGTACCCCACGACTAGCGGGGGGAAGCGAGCAGTACTTC	NA	TRBJ2-7	TRBD2	TRBV19
CASSPRDSKDTQYF	TGTGCCAGTAGTCCCCGGGACAGCAAAGATACGCAGTATTTT	many	TRBJ2-3	TRBD1	TRBV19
CAIGAQVQETQYF	TGTGCCATCGGGGCTCAGGTTCAAGAGACCCAGTACTTC	few	TRBJ2-5	NA	TRBV10-3
CSVVASGGTDTQYF	TGCAGCGTTGTTGCTAGCGGGGGAACAGATACGCAGTATTTT	many	TRBJ2-3	TRBD2	TRBV29-1
CASSIQGGKLFF	TGTGCCAGCAGCATACAGGGGGGTAAACTGTTTTTT	many	TRBJ1-4	TRBD1	TRBV7-2
CASSVGTGGYEQYF	TGTGCCAGCAGTGTAGGGACAGGGGGTTACGAGCAGTACTTC	many	TRBJ2-7	TRBD1	TRBV2
CASSVGHTTSYNEQFF	TGTGCCAGCAGCGTAGGACATACTACCTCCTACAATGAGCAGTTCTTC	few	TRBJ2-1	NA	TRBV9
CASSQEWGVKNIQYF	TGTGCCAGCAGCCAAGAGTGGGGTGTCAAAAACATTCAGTACTTC	many	TRBJ2-4	NA	TRBV3-1
CASSNRGGTDTQYF	TGTGCCAGCAGTAACAGGGGTGGCACAGATACGCAGTATTTT	many	TRBJ2-3	TRBD1	TRBV25-1
CATSGGSGNQPQHF	TGTGCCACCTCAGGGGGTTCGGGCAATCAGCCCCAGCATTTT	many	TRBJ1-5	TRBD1	TRBV6-1
CATSDTGSRETQYF	TGTGCCACCAGTGATACAGGGTCGCGAGAGACCCAGTACTTC	many	TRBJ2-5	NA	TRBV24-1
CASSSHRDPNSPLHF	TGCGCCAGCAGCTCGCACCGGGACCCGAATTCACCCCTCCACTTT	many	TRBJ1-6	NA	TRBV5-1
CAIRSGEGDQPQHF	TGTGCCATCAGATCAGGGGAGGGAGATCAGCCCCAGCATTTT	many	TRBJ1-5	NA	TRBV10-3
CASSQDLLYNEQFF	TGTGCCAGCAGCCAAGACCTACTCTACAATGAGCAGTTCTTC	many	TRBJ2-1	NA	TRBV3-1
CASSVQGADTQYF	TGCGCCAGCAGTGTCCAGGGCGCAGATACGCAGTATTTT	many	TRBJ2-3	NA	TRBV10-1
CASSRDRHPYNEQFF	TGTGCCAGCAGCCGAGACCGACACCCATACAATGAGCAGTTCTTC	many	TRBJ2-1	NA	TRBV11-3
CSARDGPIYGYTF	TGCAGTGCTAGAGATGGGCCCATTTATGGCTACACCTTC	many	TRBJ1-2	NA	TRBV20-1
CASRRTGQGEKLFF	TGTGCCAGCCGTCGGACAGGGCAGGGGGAAAAACTGTTTTTT	many	TRBJ1-4	TRBD1	TRBV12-3/TRBV12-4
CASSVYWAIGSYNEQFF	TGTGCCAGCAGCGTCTACTGGGCCATAGGTTCCTACAATGAGCAGTTCTTC	many	TRBJ2-1	NA	TRBV7-9
CASSLTDTGEQYF	TGTGCCAGCAGTTTAACGGACACAGGCGAGCAGTACTTC	many	TRBJ2-7	NA	TRBV12-3/TRBV12-4
CASSSLTPNEQYF	TGTGCCAGCAGTTCCTTGACCCCCAACGAGCAGTACTTC	many	TRBJ2-7	NA	TRBV6-6
CASSRGHRAETQYF	TGTGCCAGTAGTAGGGGACACAGAGCTGAGACCCAGTACTTC	many	TRBJ2-5	NA	TRBV19
CSAPALSNTGELFF	TGCAGCGCCCCGGCTCTCAGCAACACCGGGGAGCTGTTTTTT	many	TRBJ2-2	NA	TRBV20-1
CASSEGGATQETQYF	TGTGCCAGCAGCGAGGGGGGGGCGACGCAAGAGACCCAGTACTTC	many	TRBJ2-5	NA	TRBV9
CASSRTGDNSPLHF	TGTGCCAGCAGCCGGACAGGGGATAATTCACCCCTCCACTTT	NA	TRBJ1-6	TRBD1	TRBV12-3/TRBV12-4
CASSQAGTSGGQTTGGELFF	TGCGCCAGCAGCCAAGCCGGGACTAGCGGGGGCCAAACAACGGGCGGGGAGCTGTTTTTT	NA	TRBJ2-2	TRBD2	TRBV4-1